What follows describes a single T cell receptor (beta chain). Its target is unknown. This entry belongs to a study of OX40 agonist ivuxolimab in advanced cancers. Looking at the study overall: The study gave patients intravenous ivuxolimab at 0.01 to 10 mg/kg every 2 weeks. Whole-study findings and limits: Doses of 0.1 to 3.0 mg/kg were accompanied by clonal expansion of CD4+ and CD8+ blood T cells by week 6.

Sequencing was performed with immunoSEQ multiplex PCR; in TCRdb, only in-frame clones are kept and a portion is missing. The sample contains about 61,000 clones, around 92% of which appear only once. The trim removed 6 bases at V and 0 bases at J, leaving 5 bases unmatched. The germline V gene encodes CDR1 MDHEN and CDR2 SYDVKM. The CDR3 extends over 15 amino acids. This TCR was sampled from an adult with an advanced solid tumor such as melanoma, head and neck, liver or kidney cancer. The chain combines TRBV28 with TRBJ2-7, with 10 bases matching TRBD2. Here the sequenced sample was CD4+ or CD8+ T cells sorted from blood, taken in a trial of the OX40 agonist ivuxolimab. The CDR3 sequence is CASSQGLAASYEQYF. Written as DNA, the CDR3 is TGTGCCAGCAGCCAAGGACTAGCGGCCTCCTACGAGCAGTACTTC.